The clone carrying this T cell receptor (beta chain) was seen once. These data originate in a study of Ad26.COV2.S vaccination and SARS-CoV-2 variants. Trimming took 6 bases from V and 0 from J, leaving 18 bases between them. Germline CDR1 KGHSH, CDR2 LQKENI. The CDR3 contains 17 residues. Produced via immunoSEQ multiplex PCR; TCRdb's table is partial and in-frame only. The table includes 440,000 or so clones, about nine tenths detected once. Noted treatment: around 19 received Ad26.COV2.S at low or high dose, single or two shots; 5 received placebo; per-sample allocation not given. Sample collection was performed on day 63 after the first vaccine or placebo injection. Donor was an adult aged 18-55 years in Boston.

This TCR was sampled from a person between 18 and 59 years old who received the Ad26.COV2.S COVID-19 vaccine or a placebo. The rearrangement joins TRBV18 to TRBJ2-4; D is possibly TRBD2 (6 bases). The source material was peripheral blood, sampled in a trial of Ad26.COV2.S vaccine versus placebo. Here the CDR3 DNA reads TGTGCCAGCTCTCAAACTTCCGGGACTTTAGCCAAAAACATTCAGTACTTC. This gives the protein CASSQTSGTLAKNIQYF.